This T cell receptor (beta chain) stems from a study of blood T cell repertoires in COVID-19. Turning to the study itself: Samples representing acute and convalescent COVID-19 were sourced from the United States, Italy and Spain.

The CDR3 is 11 residues long. CDR1 and CDR2 (germline): PRHDT, FYEKMQ (reference sequence). V was pared by 3 bases and J by 8 bases, with 5 bases between. Participant age was roughly 18 to 95 years, and participants resided in 25 or so US areas. The table came from immunoSEQ multiplex PCR; TCRdb's copy has only in-frame clones and leaves some out. The repertoire holds about 320,000 clones, with 88% as singletons. This chain uses TRBV13 with TRBJ2-1; D call uncertain. The TCR comes from a man aged 30 to 39 who had recovered from COVID-19. Source material: PBMCs or T cells enriched from blood (not recorded which). CDR3 in DNA: TGTGCCAGCAGCTTGAGGTATGAGCAGTTCTTC. This sequence encodes CASSLRYEQFF.